These 9 T cell receptor beta chains share one sample of origin, sequenced in a study of T-cell reconstitution after alpha-beta-depleted transplantation in children. Unique molecular identifiers were incorporated into the prepared TCRbeta library. From the PCR reads, TCRdb called clonotypes with MiXCR, one entry per CDR3 protein. This repertoire shows approximately 150,000 distinct CDR3 sequences, around 8.8% found once; its top ten account for about a sixth. The sequencing here drew on PBMCs, mostly from graft donor cells, taken 180 days after TCRalphabeta/CD19-depleted stem cell transplant. These receptors were taken from a female patient between 2 and 15 years old who had a stem cell transplant for congenital amegakaryocytic thrombocytopenia, so the T cells may come from the graft donor.

With regard to this clonotype: Compared with germline, one end of the junction differs, possibly owing to a read error. The chain recombines TRBV28 with TRBJ1-2; weak D call: TRBD1 (6 bases). CDR1 is MDHEN and CDR2 is SYDVKM in the germline V gene. This CDR3 comprises 14 residues. The CDR3 coding sequence is TGTTCCAGCAGTCCCATGACAGGCTACTATGGCTACACCTTC. Protein sequence: CSSSPMTGYYGYTF.

This clonotype has at least ten counts. The chain has TRBV5-1 and TRBJ2-7; 10 nucleotides align to TRBD2. Per germline, CDR1 SGHRS and CDR2 YFSETQ. Trimming at V came to 0 bases and at J to 3 bases, leaving 0 bases not matched to a gene. CDR3 size: 14 residues. CDR3: CASSLVAGGYEQYF. Here the CDR3 DNA reads TGCGCCAGCAGCTTGGTAGCGGGAGGCTACGAGCAGTACTTC.

Comments on this clonotype: This clone may be a read error of a much larger clone one base away. This chain uses TRBV12-3 or TRBV12-4 with TRBJ1-2, with 8 positions matching TRBD1. The V and J ends lost 1 base and 9 bases, in that order; junction bases with no gene match: 4. CDR3 length: 13 amino acids. The CDR3 DNA follows: TGTGCCAGCAGTTTAGTCAGGGGGCGCAGCTACACCTTC. It specifies CASSLVRGRSYTF.

There are a few counts of this clonotype. The junction does not match germline at one end; this may be a read error. The V gene is TRBV15, the J gene TRBJ2-1; the match to TRBD1 covers 7 bases. The CDR3 runs 12 residues. The germline V gene encodes CDR1 LNHNV and CDR2 YYDKDF (reference sequence). CDR3 in DNA: TGTGCCACCAGCAGAGATTGGACAGGTCTCGTGTTC. Amino acids: CATSRDWTGLVF.

This clonotype was detected ten times or more. This rearrangement joins TRBV7-9 to TRBJ2-2; 8 bases agree with TRBD1. V was clipped by 5 bases and J by 5 bases; unmatched bases: 7. Germline values: CDR1 SEHNR, CDR2 FQNEAQ (reference sequence). There are 15 residues in the CDR3. The CDR3 loop reads CASSITRTGTGELFF. CDR3 bases: TGTGCCAGCAGCATAACACGGACAGGGACCGGGGAGCTGTTTTTT. The whole variable domain, remainder taken from reference TRBV7-9 and TRBJ2-2, is DTGVSQNPRHKITKRGQNVTFRCDPISEHNRLYWYRQTLGQGPEFLTYFQNEAQLEKSRLLSDRFSAERPKGSFSTLEIQRTEQGDSAMYLCASSITRTGTGELFFGEGSRLTVL.

This clonotype was counted between two and nine times. The chain has TRBV7-8 and TRBJ2-7; 11 bases map to TRBD1. Germline V lookup: CDR1 SGHVS, CDR2 FQNEAQ. V was pared by 6 bases and J by 7 bases, with 5 bases of the junction left unmatched. CDR3 length equals 13 residues. CDR3 sequence (DNA): TGTGCCAGCAGGGACAGGGGGCAGGGAGAGCAGTACTTC. Translation gives CASRDRGQGEQYF. The complete variable domain, with remaining parts taken from reference TRBV7-8 and TRBJ2-7, reads GAGVSQSPRYKVAKRGQDVALRCDPISGHVSLFWYQQALGQGPEFLTYFQNEAQLDKSGLPSDRFFAERPEGSVSTLKIQRTQQEDSAVYLCASRDRGQGEQYFGPGTRLTVT.

This clonotype was recorded many times. Here the CDR3 reads CASSSGLAGLEQYF. As DNA, the CDR3 is TGTGCCAGCAGTTCAGGACTAGCGGGATTAGAGCAGTACTTC. The chain employs TRBV6-5 and TRBJ2-7, with 12 bases lining up with TRBD2. Germline V gene data show CDR1 as MNHEY and CDR2 as SVGAGI. Germline trimming cut 4 bases from V and 7 bases from J; bases unmatched to any gene: 5. The CDR3 is made up of 14 amino acids.

This clonotype was observed many times. The chain links TRBV5-4 to TRBJ2-7; perhaps TRBD1 as D (5 bases). This CDR3 is built from 13 residues. The ends were cut back, 2 bases at V and 6 bases at J, with 12 bases in the middle. The germline V gene has CDR1 SGHNT and CDR2 YYREEE (reference sequence). The CDR3 loop is CASSFGLGLEQYF. In DNA, the CDR3 is TGTGCCAGCAGCTTCGGATTGGGGCTCGAGCAGTACTTC.

The gene calls are TRBV3-1 and TRBJ2-5; D is possibly TRBD2 (5 bases). CDR3 size: 13 residues. From germline, CDR1 is LGHDT and CDR2 YNNKEL (reference sequence). V lost 5 bases and J 5 bases, leaving 12 bases between the germline ends. CDR3 protein: CASSIQRAETQYF. CDR3 coding DNA: TGTGCCAGCAGCATCCAGAGGGCGGAGACCCAGTACTTC.